These 18 T cell receptor beta chains share one sample of origin, sequenced in a study of blood T cell repertoires in COVID-19. Data came from immunoSEQ multiplex PCR; TCRdb stores just in-frame clones and leaves some out. The table includes more than 100,000 clones, around 84% detected once. Input material: peripheral blood. Source of these receptors: a woman older than 75 with acute or convalescent COVID-19.

This chain uses TRBV9 with TRBJ1-1; 11 bases fit TRBD1. With 2 bases clipped from V and 4 bases from J, the junction kept 4 bases outside the gene matches. Germline V gene sequence: CDR1 SGDLS, CDR2 YYNGEE. The CDR3 is made up of 15 amino acids. DNA for the CDR3: TGTGCCAGCAGCGTCCGGGGGACAGGGGGCACTGAAGCTTTCTTT. Amino acids: CASSVRGTGGTEAFF.

The gene calls are TRBV15 and TRBJ2-3, with 9 bases aligning to TRBD2. The germline CDR1 and CDR2 sequences are LNHNV and YYDKDF (reference sequence). The CDR3 runs 21 residues. V dropped 3 bases and J dropped 7; count of bases not matched to a gene: 26. CDR3 in DNA: TGTGCCACCAGCAGGGAGCGACAGGAATACGGGACTAGCCCCGCGTTCTATACGCAGTATTTT. Its protein is CATSRERQEYGTSPAFYTQYF.

The gene calls are TRBV5-4 and TRBJ1-1; D may be TRBD1 (6 bases). Germline values: CDR1 SGHNT, CDR2 YYREEE (reference sequence). The CDR3 loop spans 15 amino acids. Trimming cost V 2 bases and J 4 bases, with 15 bases left between them. The CDR3 region is CASSLLGAVVTEAFF. DNA for the CDR3: TGTGCCAGCAGCTTATTGGGGGCGGTTGTCACTGAAGCTTTCTTT. Together with reference TRBV5-4 and TRBJ1-1, the CDR3 gives the full variable domain: ETGVTQSPTHLIKTRGQQVTLRCSSQSGHNTVSWYQQALGQGPQFIFQYYREEENGRGNFPPRFSGLQFPNYSSELNVNALELDDSALYLCASSLLGAVVTEAFFGQGTRLTVV.

This rearrangement joins TRBV29-1 to TRBJ1-1, with D possibly TRBD1 on 5 matching bases. Trimming left V 6 bases short and J 5 bases short, with 19 bases between. The germline V gene encodes CDR1 SQVTM and CDR2 ANQGSEA. The CDR3 has 14 amino acids. Here the CDR3 DNA reads TGCAGCGTCCAGAGATCGGGGGGATGGACTGAAGCTTTCTTT. Amino acid sequence: CSVQRSGGWTEAFF.

The chain couples TRBV29-1 to TRBJ2-5; no reliable D call. Between the trimmed V and J ends, which lost 2 bases and 7 bases, there was a span of 8 bases. The germline V gene encodes CDR1 SQVTM and CDR2 ANQGSEA. This CDR3 is 11 amino acids long. The CDR3 protein is CSVEQVGTQYF. The CDR3 region has the DNA TGCAGCGTTGAACAGGTGGGGACCCAGTACTTC. Full variable domain (missing parts from reference TRBV29-1 and TRBJ2-5): SAVISQKPSRDICQRGTSLTIQCQVDSQVTMMFWYRQQPGQSLTLIATANQGSEATYESGFVIDKFPISRPNLTFSTLTVSNMSPEDSSIYLCSVEQVGTQYFGPGTRLLVL.

The rearrangement links TRBV5-4 to TRBJ2-5; 16 bases match TRBD2. V lost 5 bases, J lost 1 base, and 5 bases stayed unmatched. Germline-derived CDR1 and CDR2 are SGHNT and YYREEE (reference sequence). This CDR3 has 17 amino acids. The CDR3 protein is CASRRGTSGGAQETQYF. The CDR3 DNA reads as TGTGCCAGCAGGCGCGGGACTAGCGGGGGGGCCCAAGAGACCCAGTACTTC.

The chain is built from TRBV19 and TRBJ2-7; D possibly corresponds to TRBD1 (6 bases). V lost 0 bases and J 2 bases, leaving 11 bases between the germline ends. The CDR3 loop spans 15 amino acids. Looked up from germline, CDR1 is LNHDA and CDR2 is SQIVND (reference sequence). The CDR3 DNA follows: TGTGCCAGTAGTATAGATAACAGGGTACCCTACGAGCAGTACTTC. Translation: CASSIDNRVPYEQYF.

This clone was observed a single time. The chain is built from TRBV3-1 (or the pseudogene TRBV3-2) and TRBJ2-2, with D possibly TRBD1 on 5 matching bases. Germline CDR1 is LGHDT and CDR2 is YNNKEL (reference sequence). The V gene lost 4 bases and the J gene lost 4 bases, with 16 bases spanning the gap. The CDR3 totals 16 residues. CDR3 nucleotides: TGTGCCAGCAGCCCGGACAAGGTTCCGGGCACCGGGGAGCTGTTTTTT. Protein product: CASSPDKVPGTGELFF.

This clone was seen just once. The V call is TRBV19, the J call TRBJ2-1; TRBD2 matches 12 bases. The V gene's germline CDR1 is LNHDA and CDR2 SQIVND (reference sequence). The CDR3 runs to 13 residues. V gave up 7 bases and J gave up 10 bases; unmatched junction bases: 5. In DNA form, the CDR3 reads TGTGCCAGTACTAGCGGGAGGGCCAGAGAGCAGTTCTTC. It yields the protein CASTSGRAREQFF. Full variable domain (remainder filled in from reference TRBV19 and TRBJ2-1): DGGITQSPKYLFRKEGQNVTLSCEQNLNHDAMYWYRQDPGQGLRLIYYSQIVNDFQKGDIAEGYSVSREKKESFPLTVTSAQKNPTAFYLCASTSGRAREQFFGPGTRLTVL.

In this sample, this clone turned up once. The V and J genes are TRBV5-1 and TRBJ1-3; D is possibly TRBD1 (5 bases). This CDR3 is 16 amino acids long. Germline lookup yields CDR1 SGHRS and CDR2 YFSETQ. V dropped 1 base and J dropped 2 bases, with 13 bases sitting between them. CDR3 in amino acids: CASSLSPGPAGNTIYF. CDR3 coding DNA: TGCGCCAGCAGCTTGAGTCCAGGGCCAGCTGGAAACACCATATATTTT.

The chain has TRBV19 and TRBJ1-5, with D tentatively TRBD1 (6 bases). The CDR3 is 17 amino acids. Germline values: CDR1 LNHDA, CDR2 SQIVND (reference sequence). Trimming stripped 2 bases from V and 2 bases from J, with 16 bases between. The CDR3 nucleotides read TGTGCCAGTAGTATATATGGCGGGGGGGCTGGCAATCAGCCCCAGCATTTT. Its protein product is CASSIYGGGAGNQPQHF.

The chain combines TRBV5-6 with TRBJ1-6; a weak D match, TRBD1 (6 bases). Trimming took off 4 bases at V and 6 bases at J, with 14 bases between the two ends. The CDR3 spans 15 residues. The germline gives CDR1 SGHDT, CDR2 YYEEEE. DNA of the CDR3: TGTGCCAGCAGCCGGGACACGGCTACTAATTCACCCCTCCACTTT. It codes for CASSRDTATNSPLHF.

This clone was counted ten times or more. The chain combines TRBV7-9 with TRBJ1-3; D gene ambiguous. Germline values: CDR1 SEHNR, CDR2 FQNEAQ (reference sequence). The germline V and J ends were trimmed by 1 base and 4 bases, with 5 bases remaining between them. The CDR3 contains 13 residues. This CDR3 is CASSLDFGNTIYF. The CDR3 DNA sequence: TGTGCCAGCAGCTTAGACTTCGGAAACACCATATATTTT.

The V call is TRBV5-1, the J call TRBJ1-2; 9 nucleotides match TRBD1. Germline loops: CDR1 SGHRS, CDR2 YFSETQ. V gave up 3 bases and J gave up 3 bases; unmatched junction bases: 3. The CDR3 is 14 amino acids. The CDR3 loop reads CASSWWDRDYGYTF. The DNA of the CDR3 is TGCGCCAGCAGCTGGTGGGACAGGGACTATGGCTACACCTTC.

The chain carries TRBV6-1 and TRBJ1-1, with D uncertain. The CDR3 is made up of 14 amino acids. Per germline, CDR1 MNHNS and CDR2 SASEGT. Trimming shortened V by 2 bases and J by 3 bases, and 10 bases separated the two germline ends. The CDR3 bases are TGTGCCAGCAGTGAACCCCCACTTGACACTGAAGCTTTCTTT. It translates to CASSEPPLDTEAFF.

The CDR3 nucleotides are TGCGCCAGCAGCTTGAGGGGGCCCCGAGAGAACGAGCAGTACTTC. It is translated as CASSLRGPRENEQYF. V gene TRBV5-1 combines with J gene TRBJ2-7; 7 bases agree with TRBD1. The V gene end was trimmed by 1 base and the J gene end by 5 bases; junction bases not matched to a gene: 9. This CDR3 has 15 amino acids. CDR1 SGHRS and CDR2 YFSETQ come from the germline V gene.

The chain couples TRBV18 to TRBJ2-1, with 8 bases matching TRBD1. V shed 3 bases, J shed 0 bases, and the junction held 10 bases outside the gene matches. Germline V gene data show CDR1 as KGHSH and CDR2 as LQKENI. The CDR3 loop spans 18 amino acids. The CDR3 DNA follows: TGTGCCAGCTCACCGCGGACAGGGATGACCCACTCCTACAATGAGCAGTTCTTC. Amino acid sequence: CASSPRTGMTHSYNEQFF.

This clone showed up just once. This chain joins TRBV19 and TRBJ2-6; D ambiguous. V gave up 5 bases and J gave up 0 bases, with 11 bases separating them. This CDR3 has 16 residues. Germline V gene sequence: CDR1 LNHDA, CDR2 SQIVND (reference sequence). The CDR3 region is CASSDLRGSGANVLTF. CDR3 nucleotide sequence: TGTGCCAGTAGTGATCTCAGAGGCTCTGGGGCCAACGTCCTGACTTTC. Complete variable domain (other parts from reference TRBV19 and TRBJ2-6): DGGITQSPKYLFRKEGQNVTLSCEQNLNHDAMYWYRQDPGQGLRLIYYSQIVNDFQKGDIAEGYSVSREKKESFPLTVTSAQKNPTAFYLCASSDLRGSGANVLTFGAGSRLTVL.